These 29 T cell receptor beta chains were all obtained from the same sample, sequenced in a study of blood T cell repertoires in COVID-19. Produced via immunoSEQ multiplex PCR; TCRdb's table is partial and in-frame only. The repertoire holds about 39,000 clones, roughly nine tenths seen once, with 2% to 2.5% in the top ten. Sequenced input: peripheral blood. These receptors all stem from a man aged 50 to 59 with active COVID-19.

The CDR3 DNA reads as TGCAGCGTTGAAATGGGGGGCTATGGCTACACCTTC. Translated, it gives CSVEMGGYGYTF. V usage is TRBV29-1 and J usage is TRBJ1-2; weak D call: TRBD1 (5 bases). Germline V gene lookup returns CDR1 SQVTM and CDR2 ANQGSEA. V shed 2 bases and J shed 4 bases, with 8 bases lying between them. The CDR3 runs 12 residues.

The gene calls are TRBV19 and TRBJ2-2; TRBD1 aligns across 10 bases. Per germline, CDR1 LNHDA and CDR2 SQIVND (reference sequence). CDR3 length: 14 residues. V lost 7 bases to trimming and J lost 5 bases; unmatched junction nucleotides: 4. CDR3 DNA: TGTGCCAGTATGGGACAGGGGCGGACCGGGGAGCTGTTTTTT. This codes for CASMGQGRTGELFF.

The rearrangement uses TRBV7-9 and TRBJ2-5; possible D gene TRBD2, 5 bases. The germline V gene has CDR1 SEHNR and CDR2 FQNEAQ (reference sequence). This CDR3 has 15 amino acids. Trimming left V 4 bases short and J 5 bases short, with 17 bases between. Written as DNA, the CDR3 is TGTGCCAGCAGCTCTAGGCGGGCTAGTGTTGAGACCCAGTACTTC. Translated: CASSSRRASVETQYF.

The V and J genes are TRBV27 and TRBJ2-5, with 11 bases fitting TRBD2. CDR3 length: 15 amino acids. Trimming at V came to 6 bases and at J to 2 bases, leaving 5 bases not matched to a gene. Germline V gene data show CDR1 as MNHEY and CDR2 as SMNVEV (reference sequence). Here the CDR3 DNA reads TGTGCCAGCAGCCCGGGACTAGCGGAACAAGAGACCCAGTACTTC. It codes for CASSPGLAEQETQYF.

The gene calls are TRBV5-4 and TRBJ2-2; TRBD2 is a possible D gene (6 bases). This CDR3 contains 16 residues. CDR1 SGHNT and CDR2 YYREEE come from the germline V gene (reference sequence). Trimming took off 4 bases at V and 5 bases at J, with 18 bases between the two ends. CDR3 residues: CASSVEGTAGTGELFF. The DNA of the CDR3 is TGTGCCAGCAGCGTAGAGGGGACGGCGGGGACCGGGGAGCTGTTTTTT.

DNA of the CDR3: TGTGCCAGCAGTGAAATCCCCTCCGGGACTAGCACAGATACGCAGTATTTT. As protein: CASSEIPSGTSTDTQYF. The V gene is TRBV6-1, the J gene TRBJ2-3; possible D gene TRBD2, 6 bases. The CDR3 length is 17 residues. Between the trimmed V and J ends, which lost 2 bases and 0 bases, there was a span of 15 bases. Germline-derived CDR1 and CDR2 are MNHNS and SASEGT.

V and J are TRBV6-5 and TRBJ2-7, with D perhaps matching TRBD1 (6 bases). CDR3 length equals 14 residues. Trimming pared 6 bases from V and 4 bases from J, leaving 16 bases between. From germline, CDR1 is MNHEY and CDR2 SVGAGI. In nucleotides, the CDR3 is TGTGCCAGCAGGCGACAGGTCCTCTCTTACGAGCAGTACTTC. Translated, it gives CASRRQVLSYEQYF.

This chain connects TRBV6-2 or TRBV6-3 to TRBJ2-5; 14 bases align to TRBD2. In germline, CDR1 is MNHEY, CDR2 SVGEGT. The V gene end was trimmed by 5 bases and the J gene end by 2 bases; junction bases not matched to a gene: 13. The CDR3 has 19 residues. The CDR3 DNA reads TGTGCCAGCAGTCACGCATGGGGACTAGCGGGGGTGATACAAGAGACCCAGTACTTC. Translated, it gives CASSHAWGLAGVIQETQYF.

The rearrangement joins TRBV5-1 to TRBJ2-1; a possible D gene is TRBD2 (5 bases). The CDR3 length is 14 residues. Germline V lookup: CDR1 SGHRS, CDR2 YFSETQ. V was pared by 3 bases and J by 4 bases, with 11 bases between. CDR3 sequence reads: CASSSQEAYNEQFF. DNA for the CDR3: TGCGCCAGCAGCTCCCAGGAGGCGTACAATGAGCAGTTCTTC.

The chain combines TRBV7-6 with TRBJ2-2, with no clear D. The CDR3 has 18 residues. Trimming removed 2 bases at V and 0 bases at J, with 16 bases between. Germline-derived CDR1 and CDR2 are SGHVS and FNYEAQ. Here the CDR3 reads CASSLPRGPASNTGELFF. CDR3 coding DNA: TGTGCCAGCAGCTTACCTCGCGGTCCAGCCTCGAACACCGGGGAGCTGTTTTTT.

This clone has a single count. This chain connects TRBV5-6 to TRBJ2-5, with D perhaps matching TRBD1 (6 bases). The CDR3 loop spans 14 amino acids. CDR1 is SGHDT and CDR2 is YYEEEE in the germline V gene. Trimming stripped 4 bases from V and 2 bases from J, with 12 bases between. CDR3 bases: TGTGCCAGCAGCCGAAGACAGGTTCAAGAGACCCAGTACTTC. Its protein product is CASSRRQVQETQYF.

The chain has TRBV10-1 and TRBJ2-5, with TRBD1 identical over 7 bases. The junction had 10 bases not matched to a gene; V was cut back by 5 bases and J by 4 bases. Germline CDR1 WNHNN, CDR2 SYGVQD (reference sequence). The length of the CDR3 is 15 residues. The CDR3 loop is CASSKDRVGAETQYF. The CDR3 DNA follows: TGCGCCAGCAGTAAAGACAGGGTCGGGGCAGAGACCCAGTACTTC.

The chain is built from TRBV5-6 and TRBJ2-7; D might be TRBD1 (6 bases). The CDR3 runs to 14 residues. Germline CDR1 reads SGHDT; CDR2 reads YYEEEE. The V end lost 4 bases, the J end lost 6 bases, and 17 bases lay between the germline ends. CDR3 residues: CASSASNRDGEQYF. The CDR3 DNA reads TGTGCCAGCAGCGCCAGCAACAGGGACGGCGAGCAGTACTTC.

The V call is TRBV7-3, the J call TRBJ1-5; D gene unclear. Trimming removed 5 bases at V and 9 bases at J, with 14 bases between. The CDR3 extends over 13 amino acids. Per germline, CDR1 SGHTA and CDR2 FQGTGA. The CDR3 DNA reads as TGTGCCAGCAGCCCCACCCCAGACTCGCCCCAGCATTTT. Translating gives CASSPTPDSPQHF. The whole variable domain, remainder taken from reference TRBV7-3 and TRBJ1-5, is GAGVSQTPSNKVTEKGKYVELRCDPISGHTALYWYRQSLGQGPEFLIYFQGTGAADDSGLPNDRFFAVRPEGSVSTLKIQRTERGDSAVYLCASSPTPDSPQHFGDGTRLSIL.

This clone was seen a handful of times. The V and J genes are TRBV27 and TRBJ2-5; D is possibly TRBD1 (8 bases). Trimming took 6 bases from V and 4 from J, leaving 15 bases between them. This CDR3 comprises 14 residues. Germline loops: CDR1 MNHEY, CDR2 SMNVEV (reference sequence). In DNA, the CDR3 is TGTGCCAGCAGGCCAAACAGGGGGGGAGAGACCCAGTACTTC. Its protein product is CASRPNRGGETQYF.

The chain uses TRBV30 and TRBJ1-2, with 10 bases matching TRBD1. V shed 2 bases and J 7 bases; nucleotides not matched to a gene: 4. The germline gives CDR1 GTSNPN, CDR2 SVGIG (reference sequence). This CDR3 has 13 amino acids. CDR3 loop: CAWSSTGGLGYTF. DNA of the CDR3: TGTGCCTGGAGTTCGACAGGGGGCCTTGGCTACACCTTC.

This sequence joins TRBV30 and TRBJ2-2, with a possible D match to TRBD1 (6 bases). V was clipped by 4 bases and J by 0 bases, with 9 bases between them. Germline assignment: CDR1 GTSNPN and CDR2 SVGIG (reference sequence). The CDR3 length is 14 residues. Here the CDR3 DNA reads TGTGCCTGGATGGGACAACCGAACACCGGGGAGCTGTTTTTT. As protein: CAWMGQPNTGELFF.

The J gene is TRBJ2-4, the V gene TRBV2; the D gene is possibly TRBD1 (5 bases). The V end was cut by 3 bases, the J end by 10 bases, with 7 bases between. Germline CDR1 is SNHLY and CDR2 is FYNNEI. CDR3 length: 11 residues. In DNA, the CDR3 is TGTGCCAGCAGTGAGCCAGGGATTCAGTACTTC. This codes for CASSEPGIQYF.

This sequence joins TRBV7-2 and TRBJ2-3, with D possibly being TRBD1 (5 bases). Germline lookup yields CDR1 SGHTA and CDR2 FQGNSA. The CDR3 totals 13 residues. V was trimmed by 5 bases and J by 3 bases, leaving 9 bases between them. CDR3 residues: CASSPAGTDTQYF. The CDR3 DNA reads as TGTGCCAGCAGCCCCGCAGGGACAGATACGCAGTATTTT.

Written as DNA, the CDR3 is TGTGCCAGCAGCCAAGATTCAGATTGGGCGACCCTCCACTTT. Translating it yields CASSQDSDWATLHF. J is TRBJ1-6 and V is TRBV3-1 (or the pseudogene TRBV3-2), with D hard to call. The CDR3 is 14 residues long. V lost 0 bases to trimming and J lost 14 bases, with 14 bases between them. CDR1 is LGHDT and CDR2 is YNNKEL in the germline V gene (reference sequence).

The sample holds one count of this clone. The chain is built from TRBV18 and TRBJ2-1; possible D gene TRBD1, 6 bases. This CDR3 contains 13 residues. V was clipped by 6 bases and J by 8 bases, with 14 bases between them. Germline V gives CDR1 KGHSH, CDR2 LQKENI. DNA of the CDR3: TGTGCCAGCTCTCTTGGGAAGGGGGATGAGCAGTTCTTC. Amino acids: CASSLGKGDEQFF.

The rearrangement uses TRBV6-5 and TRBJ2-3; the D is unclear. This CDR3 region has 11 residues. Germline lookup yields CDR1 MNHEY and CDR2 SVGAGI. V shed 8 bases and J shed 6 bases, with 9 bases lying between them. CDR3: CASGLSDTQYF. The CDR3 DNA follows: TGTGCCAGCGGCCTCTCGGATACGCAGTATTTT.

The rearrangement links TRBV28 to TRBJ1-1, with D maybe TRBD1 (5 bases). CDR1 and CDR2 (germline): MDHEN, SYDVKM. Trimming removed 3 bases from V and 6 bases from J, with 8 bases in between. The CDR3 contains 12 residues. CDR3 sequence reads: CASSLTVSEAFF. CDR3 in DNA: TGTGCCAGCAGTTTGACAGTTTCTGAAGCTTTCTTT.

The chain links TRBV19 to TRBJ1-4, with D possibly matching TRBD1 (5 bases). The V end lost 5 bases, the J end lost 9 bases, and 16 bases lay between the germline ends. The CDR3 consists of 14 residues. The germline V gene encodes CDR1 LNHDA and CDR2 SQIVND (reference sequence). This chain's CDR3 is CASSLGQGSKKLFF. The CDR3 region has the DNA TGTGCCAGTAGTCTTGGTCAGGGTTCGAAAAAACTGTTTTTT.

The chain recombines TRBV5-1 with TRBJ2-7, with TRBD2 matching over 10 bases. This CDR3 has 16 amino acids. Germline V CDR1 and CDR2: SGHRS, YFSETQ. With V trimmed by 0 bases and J by 7 bases, 10 bases remained unmatched. In DNA, the CDR3 is TGCGCCAGCAGCTTGGAGGTCCTAGCGGGAGTTCAAGAGCAGTACTTC. It encodes CASSLEVLAGVQEQYF.

The V call is TRBV11-2, the J call TRBJ2-5; unclear D gene. V was shortened by 5 bases and J by 3 bases, with 10 bases between the two germline ends. In germline, CDR1 is SGHAT, CDR2 FQNNGV. The CDR3 totals 13 residues. In DNA, the CDR3 is TGTGCCAGCAGCCTTGGAGAGAAAGAGACCCAGTACTTC. This gives the protein CASSLGEKETQYF.

The V gene is TRBV2, the J gene TRBJ1-2; no firm D call. The ends were cut back, 4 bases at V and 7 bases at J, with 13 bases in the middle. CDR1 is SNHLY, CDR2 FYNNEI, per germline. The CDR3 covers 13 residues. The chain's CDR3 is CASSGEWEAGYTF. Written as DNA, the CDR3 is TGTGCCAGCAGTGGGGAGTGGGAGGCTGGCTACACCTTC.

V and J are TRBV7-3 and TRBJ2-1; 8 bases match TRBD1. J gave up 5 bases and V 5 bases, and 2 bases lay outside the gene matches. CDR3 length: 13 amino acids. The germline gives CDR1 SGHTA, CDR2 FQGTGA. The CDR3 loop is CASSLTGDNEQFF. Written as DNA, the CDR3 is TGTGCCAGCAGCCTGACAGGGGACAATGAGCAGTTCTTC.

The sample holds one count of this clone. The chain combines TRBV6-2 or TRBV6-3 with TRBJ2-3; a possible D gene is TRBD1 (6 bases). The CDR3 is 14 amino acids. Trimming took 5 bases from V and 0 from J, leaving 9 bases between them. CDR1 is MNHEY, CDR2 SVGEGT, per germline. The CDR3 loop is CASSTTGSTDTQYF. The CDR3 DNA reads TGTGCCAGCAGTACCACAGGGAGCACAGATACGCAGTATTTT.